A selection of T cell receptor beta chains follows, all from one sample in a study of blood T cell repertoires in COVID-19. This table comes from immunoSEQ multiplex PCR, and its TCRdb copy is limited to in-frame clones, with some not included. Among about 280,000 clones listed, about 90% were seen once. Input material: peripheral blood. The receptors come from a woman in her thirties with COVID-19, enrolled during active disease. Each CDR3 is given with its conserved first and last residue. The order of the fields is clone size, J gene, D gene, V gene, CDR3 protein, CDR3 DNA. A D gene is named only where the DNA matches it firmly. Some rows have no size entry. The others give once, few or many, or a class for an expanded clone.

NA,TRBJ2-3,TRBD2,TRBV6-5,CASSYTRLAGEDTQYF,TGTGCCAGCAGTTACACCAGACTAGCGGGGGAGGATACGCAGTATTTT
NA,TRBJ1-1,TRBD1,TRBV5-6,CASSPSTGDTEAFF,TGTGCCAGCAGCCCCTCGACAGGGGACACTGAAGCTTTCTTT
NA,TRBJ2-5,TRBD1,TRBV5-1,CASSSGDSQETQYF,TGCGCCAGCAGCTCCGGGGACAGCCAAGAGACCCAGTACTTC
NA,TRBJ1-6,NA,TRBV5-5,CASSSLSSSSPLHF,TGTGCCAGCAGCTCCCTATCTTCCTCTTCACCCCTCCACTTT
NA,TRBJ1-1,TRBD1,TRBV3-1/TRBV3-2,CASSRGGQGGTEAFF,TGTGCCAGCAGCCGGGGGGGACAGGGTGGCACTGAAGCTTTCTTT
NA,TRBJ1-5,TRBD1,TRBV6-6,CASSYDRVGQPQHF,TGTGCCAGCAGTTACGACAGGGTAGGTCAGCCCCAGCATTTT
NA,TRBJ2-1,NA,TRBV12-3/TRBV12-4,CASSLASGRIF,TGTGCCAGCAGTTTAGCCTCGGGGAGAATCTTC
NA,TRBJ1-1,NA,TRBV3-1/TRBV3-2,CASSRDKDEAFF,TGTGCCAGCAGTCGGGACAAAGATGAAGCTTTCTTT
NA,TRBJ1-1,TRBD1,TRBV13,CASSYSPGTGSTEAFF,TGTGCCAGCAGCTACTCCCCCGGGACAGGGAGCACTGAAGCTTTCTTT
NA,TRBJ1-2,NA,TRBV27,CASSFHGGYGYTF,TGTGCCAGCAGTTTCCACGGGGGCTATGGCTACACCTTC
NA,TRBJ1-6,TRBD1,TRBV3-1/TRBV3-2,CASNPQGQSNSPLHF,TGTGCCAGCAATCCACAGGGGCAATCAAATTCACCCCTCCACTTT
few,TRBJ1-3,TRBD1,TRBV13,CASSFGQGAEGNTIYF,TGTGCCAGCAGCTTTGGTCAGGGGGCAGAAGGAAACACCATATATTTT
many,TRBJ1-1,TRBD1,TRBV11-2,CASSSNRGLVNTEAFF,TGTGCCAGCAGCTCTAACAGGGGGTTGGTGAACACTGAAGCTTTCTTT
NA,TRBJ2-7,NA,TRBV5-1,CASSFIGQGTFYEQYF,TGCGCCAGCAGCTTTATAGGGCAGGGGACCTTCTACGAGCAGTACTTC
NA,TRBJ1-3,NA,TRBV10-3,CAISETGNTIYF,TGTGCCATCAGCGAAACAGGAAACACCATATATTTT
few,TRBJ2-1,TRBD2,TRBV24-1,CATSGASGGGNEQFF,TGTGCCACCAGTGGTGCGAGCGGGGGGGGGAATGAGCAGTTCTTC
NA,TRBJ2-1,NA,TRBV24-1,CATSDLKQGMSYNEQFF,TGTGCCACCAGTGATTTGAAGCAGGGAATGAGCTACAATGAGCAGTTCTTC
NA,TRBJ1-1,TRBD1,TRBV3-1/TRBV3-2,CASSLPRTGRTEAFF,TGTGCCAGCAGCCTACCCAGGACAGGGCGAACTGAAGCTTTCTTT
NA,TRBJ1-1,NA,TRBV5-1,CASSLYSRIMNTEAFF,TGCGCCAGCAGTCTATACAGTCGTATCATGAACACTGAAGCTTTCTTT
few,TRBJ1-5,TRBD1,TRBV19,CASRPGQGSSQPQHF,TGTGCCAGTAGACCCGGACAGGGGTCGAGTCAGCCCCAGCATTTT
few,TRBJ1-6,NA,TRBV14,CASSQDRGRDKSPLHF,TGTGCCAGCAGCCAAGATCGTGGCAGGGATAAGTCACCCCTCCACTTT
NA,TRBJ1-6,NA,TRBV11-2,CASSAARGGVYNSPLHF,TGTGCCAGCAGCGCGGCGCGGGGCGGCGTTTATAATTCACCCCTCCACTTT
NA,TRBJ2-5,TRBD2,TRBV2,CASSERTSGGTIQETQYF,TGTGCCAGCAGTGAAAGGACTAGCGGGGGTACCATCCAAGAGACCCAGTACTTC
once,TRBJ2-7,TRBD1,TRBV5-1,CASSPRTGRYEQYF,TGCGCCAGCAGCCCCCGGACAGGGAGATACGAGCAGTACTTC
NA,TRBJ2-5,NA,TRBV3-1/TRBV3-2,CASSPPGRETQYF,TGTGCCAGCAGCCCTCCGGGGAGGGAGACCCAGTACTTC
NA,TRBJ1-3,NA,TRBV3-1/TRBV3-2,CASSKQGSAAGNTIYF,TGTGCCAGCAGTAAACAGGGCTCGGCCGCTGGAAACACCATATATTTT
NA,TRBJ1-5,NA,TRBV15,CATSRVWPANQPQHF,TGTGCCACCAGCAGAGTGTGGCCAGCGAATCAGCCCCAGCATTTT
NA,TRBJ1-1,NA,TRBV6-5,CASTANTNTEAFF,TGTGCCAGCACTGCAAACACGAACACTGAAGCTTTCTTT
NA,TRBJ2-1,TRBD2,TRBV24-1,CATSDFHLQAGGEQFF,TGTGCCACCAGTGATTTCCATCTTCAAGCGGGGGGAGAGCAGTTCTTC
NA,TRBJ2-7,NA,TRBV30,CAWSVGRAIYEQYF,TGTGCCTGGAGTGTTGGCAGGGCAATCTACGAGCAGTACTTC
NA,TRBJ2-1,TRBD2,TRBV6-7,CASSHKKGQRGKQFF,TGTGCCAGCAGCCACAAAAAGGGCCAGCGGGGGAAGCAGTTCTTC
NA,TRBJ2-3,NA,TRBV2,CARRTESTDTQYF,TGTGCCAGACGGACAGAGAGCACAGATACGCAGTATTTT
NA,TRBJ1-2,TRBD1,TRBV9,CASNRSNRTGANYGYTF,TGTGCCAGCAATAGGAGTAACAGGACAGGCGCCAACTATGGCTACACCTTC